Here is one T cell receptor (beta chain) with its context. This receptor's antigen is unknown. There are no base qualities to consult, and no much larger clone falls within one base. V is reduced by 3 bases and J by 4 bases, leaving a spacing of 15 bases between them. The CDR3 spans 15 residues, from the cysteine through the phenylalanine. Left in the record is the CDR3 DNA by itself, 45 bases read in frame from the first base. The data derive from a study of T cell repertoires in cytomegalovirus infection (dated by TCRdb to about 2019). For context, the study as a whole: Because public TCR beta signatures pointed to carriage of CMV infection together with the matching HLA type, the HLA type of each donor mattered for the analysis. The full study reports these points: Cumulative frequency of public TCR beta family members discriminated carriers of CMV infection plus the relevant HLA type in this cohort and an independent roughly 340-donor cohort. The ex vivo response was dominated by HLA-C-restricted CMV-specific TCR beta clonotypes, which also provided the single most frequent clonotype in two of eight donors.

Instrument used: Illumina HiSeq 1500. TCRdb redid the processing of the public reads, applying fastp at Q25 and MiXCR, and retained in-frame beta chains. Rows with a matching CDR3 protein are joined into one entry that keeps the most common DNA and genes. This sample comprises roughly 180,000 distinct CDR3 sequences, 15% to 20% of them detected only once. The ten most abundant clones make up around 27% of the sample. Sequencing was carried out using CD8+ T cells from PBMCs. The chain links TRBV12-3 or TRBV12-4 with TRBJ1-2; TRBD1 might be the D gene, on 6 matching bases. The receptor was derived from a human donor in good health (CMV status not recorded). Some clones in this sample may be carry-over from other donors' samples. The CDR3 region reads CASSFYREGVYGYTF. The nucleotides are TGTGCCAGCAGTTTCTACAGGGAAGGAGTCTATGGCTACACCTTC.